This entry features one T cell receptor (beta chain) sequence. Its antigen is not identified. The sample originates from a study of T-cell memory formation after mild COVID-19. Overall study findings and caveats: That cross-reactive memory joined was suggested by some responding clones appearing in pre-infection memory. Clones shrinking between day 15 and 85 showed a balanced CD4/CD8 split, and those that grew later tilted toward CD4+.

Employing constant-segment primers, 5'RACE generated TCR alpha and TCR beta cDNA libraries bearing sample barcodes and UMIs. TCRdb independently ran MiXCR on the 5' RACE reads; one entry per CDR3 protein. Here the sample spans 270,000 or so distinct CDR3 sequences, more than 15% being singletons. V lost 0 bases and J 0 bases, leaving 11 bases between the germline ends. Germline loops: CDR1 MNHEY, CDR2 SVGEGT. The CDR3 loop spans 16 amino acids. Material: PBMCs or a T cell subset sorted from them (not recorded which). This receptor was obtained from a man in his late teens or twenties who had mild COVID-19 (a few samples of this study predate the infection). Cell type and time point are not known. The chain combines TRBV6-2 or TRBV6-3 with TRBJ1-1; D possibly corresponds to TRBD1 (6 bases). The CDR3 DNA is TGTGCCAGCAGTTACTCGAGGTGGACAGTGAACACTGAAGCTTTCTTT. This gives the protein CASSYSRWTVNTEAFF.